This T cell receptor beta chain was observed in a study of cytomegalovirus exposure and HLA in healthy donors. Study at large: The roughly 670 first-cohort repertoires shared a platform with the 130 or so validation repertoires, as reported in a later analysis. Study observations and caveats: The investigators catalogued 160 or so TCR beta chains as cytomegalovirus-associated. The tendency of first-cohort TCR clusters to co-occur in the 120 or so validation repertoires emerged from a later analysis.

Sequenced by immunoSEQ multiplex PCR; TCRdb stores in-frame clones only, minus some. This sample yields 100,000 to 150,000 clones, of which over 85% are seen a single time; about 2.1% belongs to the top ten. As concerns this clone: The antigen is unknown.

From germline, CDR1 is MNHNS and CDR2 SASEGT. V shed 8 bases and J 5 bases; nucleotides not matched to a gene: 2. This CDR3 spans 14 amino acids. J is TRBJ2-2 and V is TRBV6-1; 13 bases are a match to TRBD2. Sequenced material: PBMCs. This TCR was recovered from a woman under 30 in good health and CMV-seronegative. The chain's CDR3 is CASGTSGVTGELFF. CDR3 coding DNA: TGTGCCAGCGGGACTAGCGGGGTTACCGGGGAGCTGTTTTTT.